The clone carrying this TCR beta chain was found a few times. This entry is derived from a study of CD8+ T cells in alopecia areata. Germline V gene lookup returns CDR1 SGHTA and CDR2 FQGNSA. Trimming took off 5 bases at V and 4 bases at J, with 7 bases between the two ends. The CDR3 is 12 residues long. Treatment meaning: oral pan-JAK inhibitor, 5-10 mg twice daily. Once RNA had been extracted, it was reverse transcribed into cDNA to act as the sequencing template. Data came from immunoSEQ multiplex PCR; TCRdb stores just in-frame clones and leaves some out. The profile shows approximately 220,000 clones, 30% to 40% of them singletons.

The chain employs TRBV7-2 and TRBJ2-3; tentative D call: TRBD2 (6 bases). The sample here was CD4+ T cells sorted from blood, taken at approximately week 31, from a patient treated with tofacitinib. The receptor was derived from a human donor with alopecia areata. DNA of the CDR3: TGTGCCAGCAGCCCGGGGGCAGATACGCAGTATTTT. It codes for CASSPGADTQYF.